This passage covers 24 T cell receptor beta chains from one sample sequenced in a study of CD8+CD57+ T cells in acquired aplastic anemia. Genomic DNA, serving as template, underwent TCR beta VDJ and CDR3 profiling. TCRdb recomputed calls from the reads with MiXCR, one row per CDR3 protein. The data hold about 200,000 distinct CDR3 sequences, with less than 75% observed a single time. Previously, flow cytometry had revealed CD8+CD57+ cell expansion in the patients chosen for sequencing. Material for sequencing was sorted CD4+, CD8+, or CD8+CD57+ T cells (not recorded which) from PBMCs. All receptors come from a human donor with aplastic anemia.

This clonotype was counted at least ten times. V is TRBV9 and J is TRBJ2-7; D remains ambiguous. The CDR3 has 13 residues. V was pared by 0 bases and J by 3 bases, with 7 bases between. Germline assignment: CDR1 SGDLS and CDR2 YYNGEE. CDR3 nucleotide sequence: TGTGCCAGCAGCGTAGGGATGGGCTACGAGCAGTACTTC. Translation gives CASSVGMGYEQYF.

The V gene is TRBV24-1, the J gene TRBJ1-1, with unresolved D. V was trimmed by 8 bases and J by 0 bases, leaving 15 bases between them. The CDR3 extends over 15 amino acids. Looked up from germline, CDR1 is KGHDR and CDR2 is SFDVKD. The CDR3 nucleotides read TGTGCCACCAAGTACTCTTTAAAGGTGAACACTGAAGCTTTCTTT. Translating it yields CATKYSLKVNTEAFF.

The V gene is TRBV15, the J gene TRBJ2-1; the match to TRBD1 covers 9 bases. Germline V gives CDR1 LNHNV, CDR2 YYDKDF (reference sequence). The trim removed 4 bases at V and 6 bases at J, leaving 13 bases unmatched. CDR3 length: 17 residues. This CDR3 reads CATSTLSGQGPINEQFF. In nucleotides, the CDR3 is TGTGCCACCAGCACCCTCTCCGGACAGGGGCCTATCAATGAGCAGTTCTTC.

This chain links TRBV2 with TRBJ1-2; D ambiguous. V was shortened by 6 bases and J by 0 bases, with 14 bases between the two germline ends. This CDR3 is built from 15 residues. Germline V gene data show CDR1 as SNHLY and CDR2 as FYNNEI. In DNA form, the CDR3 reads TGTGCCAGCAGCCATCAGTACTCAGCTAACTATGGCTACACCTTC. This translates into CASSHQYSANYGYTF.

This chain links TRBV5-1 with TRBJ1-2; a possible D gene is TRBD1 (5 bases). Germline assignment: CDR1 SGHRS and CDR2 YFSETQ. V lost 4 bases, J lost 7 bases, and 14 bases lay in between. The CDR3 contains 13 residues. The CDR3, as DNA: TGCGCCAGCAGCCCGGGGGGTCGAGGTGGCTACACCTTC. Translated, it gives CASSPGGRGGYTF.

This chain uses TRBV2 with TRBJ2-5, with D possibly being TRBD1 (6 bases). Trimming cost V 6 bases and J 2 bases, with 13 bases left between them. The CDR3 runs to 14 residues. Germline loops: CDR1 SNHLY, CDR2 FYNNEI. In DNA, the CDR3 is TGTGCCAGCAGGCAGGACAGATCTCAAGAGACCCAGTACTTC. Translated, it gives CASRQDRSQETQYF.

This chain joins TRBV20-1 and TRBJ1-1, with D uncertain. The germline V gene has CDR1 DFQATT and CDR2 SNEGSKA (reference sequence). V dropped 7 bases and J dropped 1 base, with 13 bases sitting between them. This CDR3 has 13 residues. Here the CDR3 reads CSVSAGKNTEAFF. As DNA, the CDR3 is TGCAGTGTTAGTGCCGGAAAGAACACTGAAGCTTTCTTT.

The chain recombines TRBV20-1 with TRBJ2-7; maybe TRBD1 (6 bases). The CDR3 spans 14 residues. Trimming took 0 bases from V and 3 from J, leaving 12 bases between them. Germline CDR1 DFQATT, CDR2 SNEGSKA (reference sequence). CDR3 nucleotide sequence: TGCAGTGCTAGAGATAACAGGGCAGGCTACGAGCAGTACTTC. Translating it yields CSARDNRAGYEQYF.

V is TRBV9 and J is TRBJ2-1, with 12 bases identical to TRBD2. Germline CDR1 reads SGDLS; CDR2 reads YYNGEE. CDR3 length: 15 residues. V shed 7 bases and J 6 bases; nucleotides not matched to a gene: 8. CDR3 region: CASGGLAGSVNEQFF. Here the CDR3 DNA reads TGTGCCAGCGGAGGACTAGCGGGATCAGTCAATGAGCAGTTCTTC.

This rearrangement joins TRBV6-6 to TRBJ2-1; 7 bases agree with TRBD1. This CDR3 is built from 15 residues. J lost 9 bases, V lost 9 bases, and 17 bases had no gene match. Germline V gene data show CDR1 as MNHNY and CDR2 as SVGAGI (reference sequence). Here the CDR3 DNA reads TGTGCCAGTACAAACAGGGGCTCCGGGATAACTGAGCAGTTCTTC. This gives the protein CASTNRGSGITEQFF.

This chain uses TRBV2 with TRBJ2-7; 8 bases are shared with TRBD1. With V trimmed by 4 bases and J by 4 bases, 3 bases remained unmatched. CDR3 length: 13 residues. Germline V CDR1 and CDR2: SNHLY, FYNNEI. CDR3 sequence (DNA): TGTGCCAGCAGTGTGGGACAGGCGTACGAGCAGTACTTC. This encodes CASSVGQAYEQYF.

The rearrangement joins TRBV7-9 to TRBJ2-7, with D possibly being TRBD1 (5 bases). The V gene's germline CDR1 is SEHNR and CDR2 FQNEAQ (reference sequence). Trimming took 4 bases from V and 4 from J, leaving 14 bases between them. The CDR3 has 14 amino acids. CDR3: CASSSSLTAYEQYF. The CDR3 nucleotides read TGTGCCAGCAGCTCGAGCCTGACAGCGTACGAGCAGTACTTC.

The chain joins TRBV20-1 to TRBJ1-2, with a tentative D call TRBD1 (6 bases). Deletions cut 0 bases from V and 4 bases from J, with 12 bases between. Germline V lookup: CDR1 DFQATT, CDR2 SNEGSKA (reference sequence). The CDR3 is 14 residues long. CDR3 sequence (DNA): TGCAGTGCTAGAGATGAGATAGGGGGCTATGGCTACACCTTC. Amino acid sequence: CSARDEIGGYGYTF.

The chain couples TRBV15 to TRBJ2-1, with 14 nucleotides matching TRBD2. Losses at the gene ends were 3 bases for V and 9 bases for J; bases not matched to a gene: 7. The CDR3 extends over 16 amino acids. CDR1 LNHNV and CDR2 YYDKDF come from the germline V gene (reference sequence). Here the CDR3 reads CATSSSGTSGGFEQFF. The CDR3 bases are TGTGCCACCAGCAGCTCCGGGACTAGCGGGGGATTTGAGCAGTTCTTC. The entire variable domain, with the rest obtained from reference TRBV15 and TRBJ2-1, is as follows: DAMVIQNPRYQVTQFGKPVTLSCSQTLNHNVMYWYQQKSSQAPKLLFHYYDKDFNNEADTPDNFQSRRPNTSFCFLDIRSPGLGDTAMYLCATSSSGTSGGFEQFFGPGTRLTVL.

There are many counts of this clonotype. The gene calls are TRBV2 and TRBJ2-3; D remains unclear. Germline CDR1 reads SNHLY; CDR2 reads FYNNEI. The CDR3 covers 16 residues. The germline V and J ends were trimmed by 3 bases and 1 base, with 14 bases remaining between them. The chain's CDR3 is CASSDEVYTGTDTQYF. The CDR3 nucleotides read TGTGCCAGCAGTGATGAGGTTTATACCGGCACAGATACGCAGTATTTT.

This clonotype was recorded many times. The chain has TRBV5-5 and TRBJ1-2; TRBD1 matches at 7 bases. Germline V gene data show CDR1 as SGHKS and CDR2 as YYEKEE (reference sequence). This CDR3 is 13 amino acids long. V was pared by 2 bases and J by 4 bases, with 2 bases of the junction left unmatched. CDR3 nucleotide sequence: TGTGCCAGCAGCTTTGGACAGGCCTATGGCTACACCTTC. It specifies CASSFGQAYGYTF.

This clonotype was observed a handful of times. This chain joins TRBV29-1 and TRBJ1-4; 9 bases are a match to TRBD1. This CDR3 is built from 13 residues. The trim removed 4 bases at V and 7 bases at J, leaving 4 bases unmatched. Germline V gene sequence: CDR1 SQVTM, CDR2 ANQGSEA. In DNA, the CDR3 is TGCAGCGTTGCCAGACAGGGGGGTGAAAAACTGTTTTTT. As protein: CSVARQGGEKLFF. Filled out from reference TRBV29-1 and TRBJ1-4, the complete variable domain reads SAVISQKPSRDICQRGTSLTIQCQVDSQVTMMFWYRQQPGQSLTLIATANQGSEATYESGFVIDKFPISRPNLTFSTLTVSNMSPEDSSIYLCSVARQGGEKLFFGSGTQLSVL.

The V and J genes are TRBV5-1 and TRBJ2-1; possibly TRBD2 for D (7 bases). In germline, CDR1 is SGHRS, CDR2 YFSETQ. V was trimmed by 9 bases and J by 5 bases, leaving 18 bases between them. CDR3 length: 14 amino acids. CDR3 loop: CATSGGGRDNEQFF. The CDR3, as DNA: TGCGCCACCAGTGGGGGGGGCCGGGACAATGAGCAGTTCTTC.

Only a few counts were recorded for this clonotype. This sequence joins TRBV20-1 and TRBJ1-2; 10 bases line up with TRBD1. This CDR3 region has 13 residues. With V trimmed by 6 bases and J by 12 bases, 13 bases remained unmatched. Germline-derived CDR1 and CDR2 are DFQATT and SNEGSKA (reference sequence). The CDR3 is CSAPGDRGSGNTF. The CDR3 coding sequence is TGCAGTGCCCCCGGGGACAGGGGCTCTGGAAACACCTTC.

The chain couples TRBV7-9 to TRBJ2-7, with D possibly being TRBD1 (6 bases). The J call is doubtful: the DNA matches TRBJ2-1 better. CDR3 size: 15 residues. Germline loops: CDR1 SEHNR, CDR2 FQNEAQ (reference sequence). This chain's CDR3 is CASSLALVGGNEQFF. The CDR3 region has the DNA TGTGCCAGCAGCTTAGCACTAGTAGGGGGTAATGAGCAGTTCTTC.

CDR3 protein: CATSTGRDGELFF. CDR3 sequence (DNA): TGTGCCACCTCGACAGGGAGGGACGGGGAGCTGTTTTTT. The chain has TRBV2 and TRBJ2-2, with D perhaps matching TRBD1 or TRBD2 (7 bases each). CDR1 SNHLY and CDR2 FYNNEI come from the germline V gene. The ends were cut back, 10 bases at V and 7 bases at J, with 16 bases in the middle. The CDR3 runs to 13 residues.

Worth noting for this clonotype: A clone one base away is much larger, so this may be a read error. The V call is TRBV12-3 or TRBV12-4, the J call TRBJ2-3; 7 bases map to TRBD2. J lost 2 bases, V lost 6 bases, and 8 bases had no gene match. CDR3 length: 15 residues. The CDR3 protein is CASSISGEITDTQYF. For the CDR3, the DNA is TGTGCCAGCAGCATAAGCGGGGAGATCACAGATACGCAGTATTTT.

V gene TRBV10-3 combines with J gene TRBJ2-7; D not certain. The germline CDR1 and CDR2 sequences are ENHRY and SYGVKD. V lost 6 bases and J 5 bases, leaving 8 bases between the germline ends. This CDR3 comprises 11 residues. The CDR3 reads CAISFRDEQYF. CDR3 bases: TGTGCCATCAGCTTTAGGGACGAGCAGTACTTC.

V and J are TRBV19 and TRBJ1-1, with a weak D call TRBD1 (6 bases). This CDR3 region has 14 residues. Trimming shortened V by 7 bases and J by 1 base, and 13 bases separated the two germline ends. In germline, CDR1 is LNHDA, CDR2 SQIVND (reference sequence). DNA of the CDR3: TGTGCCAGTAAAGTGGGACAAACGAACACTGAAGCTTTCTTT. Translating gives CASKVGQTNTEAFF.